One sample yielded the 24 T cell receptor beta chains listed below, sequenced in a study of cytomegalovirus exposure and HLA in healthy donors. A multiplex PCR was run with 60 Vbeta primers and 13 Jbeta primers. TCRdb's copy holds only in-frame clones and misses some; the assay was immunoSEQ multiplex PCR. Of under 150,000 clones in the sample, around 80% were seen once. The specimen sequenced was PBMCs. Source of these receptors: a boy between 2 and 10 years old in good health and CMV-seronegative.

The chain is built from TRBV27 and TRBJ2-1; the match to TRBD2 covers 10 bases. CDR1 is MNHEY, CDR2 SMNVEV, per germline (reference sequence). The trim removed 5 bases at V and 9 bases at J, leaving 4 bases unmatched. This CDR3 comprises 13 residues. The CDR3 reads CASSDSGRCEQFF. For the CDR3, the DNA is TGTGCCAGCAGTGATAGCGGGAGGTGTGAGCAGTTCTTC.

The rearrangement uses TRBV9 and TRBJ2-1; 7 bases line up with TRBD2. CDR3 length: 15 residues. V gave up 0 bases and J gave up 5 bases; unmatched junction bases: 5. The germline V gene encodes CDR1 SGDLS and CDR2 YYNGEE. This CDR3 is CASSVEGRDHNEQFF. The CDR3 DNA is TGTGCCAGCAGCGTAGAGGGGAGGGACCACAATGAGCAGTTCTTC.

CDR3 nucleotide sequence: TGTGCCAGCAGCTTACAGGGGCAGACCTACAATGAGCAGTTCTTC. It encodes CASSLQGQTYNEQFF. The chain couples TRBV7-3 to TRBJ2-1, with D possibly TRBD1 on 6 matching bases. The CDR3 extends over 15 amino acids. V was pared by 2 bases and J by 2 bases, with 10 bases between. Germline V gene lookup returns CDR1 SGHTA and CDR2 FQGTGA.

The CDR3 loop reads CASSYSGKQAFF. As DNA, the CDR3 is TGTGCCAGCAGTTATAGCGGGAAGCAAGCTTTCTTT. V usage is TRBV6-5 and J usage is TRBJ1-1, with unresolved D. Germline V gene sequence: CDR1 MNHEY, CDR2 SVGAGI. Trimming cost V 3 bases and J 9 bases, with 11 bases left between them. The CDR3 sequence is 12 residues long.

This chain joins TRBV19 and TRBJ2-1, with 10 positions matching TRBD1. Germline CDR1 reads LNHDA; CDR2 reads SQIVND (reference sequence). The V and J ends lost 10 bases and 8 bases, in that order; junction bases with no gene match: 14. This CDR3 contains 15 residues. CDR3: CATQGDRGLDDEQFF. In DNA form, the CDR3 reads TGTGCCACCCAGGGGGACAGGGGTCTCGATGATGAGCAGTTCTTC. Together with reference TRBV19 and TRBJ2-1, the CDR3 gives the full variable domain: DGGITQSPKYLFRKEGQNVTLSCEQNLNHDAMYWYRQDPGQGLRLIYYSQIVNDFQKGDIAEGYSVSREKKESFPLTVTSAQKNPTAFYLCATQGDRGLDDEQFFGPGTRLTVL.

V gene TRBV19 combines with J gene TRBJ1-4, with D tentatively TRBD1 (5 bases). Trimming stripped 6 bases from V and 8 bases from J, with 16 bases between. CDR3 length: 14 residues. Germline CDR1 is LNHDA and CDR2 is SQIVND (reference sequence). CDR3 DNA sequence: TGTGCCAGTAGCCCGGGGCGGGATGGGGAAAAACTGTTTTTT. Its protein product is CASSPGRDGEKLFF.

The DNA for the CDR3 is TGTGCCAGTAGTATAGATAGGGGGCTAGGGGCCAACGTCCTGACTTTC. This sequence encodes CASSIDRGLGANVLTF. The chain has TRBV19 and TRBJ2-6; TRBD1 agrees at 7 bases. The CDR3 covers 16 residues. V gave up 0 bases and J gave up 4 bases; unmatched junction bases: 3. Germline-derived CDR1 and CDR2 are LNHDA and SQIVND (reference sequence).

The genes are TRBV14 and TRBJ1-1, with 11 bases matching TRBD1. Germline-derived CDR1 and CDR2 are SGHDN and FVKESK. V was clipped by 4 bases and J by 4 bases; unmatched bases: 5. The length of the CDR3 is 15 residues. CDR3 coding DNA: TGTGCCAGCAGCCTCTCCGGGACAGGGGGCACTGAAGCTTTCTTT. Protein sequence: CASSLSGTGGTEAFF.

V is TRBV6-4 and J is TRBJ2-1, with 7 bases matching TRBD2. V dropped 6 bases and J dropped 8; count of bases not matched to a gene: 7. Germline V gene sequence: CDR1 MRHNA, CDR2 SNTAGT. This CDR3 has 13 amino acids. The CDR3 region has the DNA TGTGCCAGCAGCCGACTAGCTGTGGATGAGCAGTTCTTC. This encodes CASSRLAVDEQFF.

This chain links TRBV27 with TRBJ1-1; possible D gene TRBD1, 5 bases. This CDR3 comprises 14 residues. Germline-derived CDR1 and CDR2 are MNHEY and SMNVEV (reference sequence). The V end lost 4 bases, the J end lost 1 base, and 10 bases lay between the germline ends. This CDR3 is CASSSRDSNTEAFF. The CDR3 DNA reads TGTGCCAGCAGTTCCCGGGACTCGAACACTGAAGCTTTCTTT.

The V and J genes are TRBV27 and TRBJ1-1; D possibly corresponds to TRBD1 (5 bases). V lost 8 bases and J lost 3, with 19 bases in between. The CDR3 totals 15 residues. The germline CDR1 and CDR2 sequences are MNHEY and SMNVEV (reference sequence). The CDR3 DNA reads TGTGCCAGCCTTTCTCGGGGGGGGATGGACACTGAAGCTTTCTTT. It specifies CASLSRGGMDTEAFF.

The V and J genes are TRBV27 and TRBJ2-7, with 15 nucleotides matching TRBD2. The CDR3 is 17 amino acids. The ends lost 5 bases at V and 6 bases at J; junction bases unmatched: 11. Germline CDR1 is MNHEY and CDR2 is SMNVEV (reference sequence). CDR3 region: CASSPHPGLAGGSEQYV. CDR3 bases: TGTGCCAGCAGTCCCCACCCGGGACTAGCGGGAGGTTCCGAGCAGTACGTC.

V usage is TRBV6-1 and J usage is TRBJ1-1, with D possibly matching TRBD1 (6 bases). The CDR3 runs 14 residues. V was cut by 7 bases and J by 0 bases, with 12 bases left in between. In germline, CDR1 is MNHNS, CDR2 SASEGT. CDR3 amino acids: CASTEGGVNTEAFF. The DNA for the CDR3 is TGTGCCAGCACCGAGGGGGGGGTGAACACTGAAGCTTTCTTT.

The rearrangement links TRBV7-9 to TRBJ1-1; D might be TRBD1 (5 bases). This CDR3 region has 15 residues. The V end was cut by 0 bases, the J end by 4 bases, with 12 bases between. Germline V gene data show CDR1 as SEHNR and CDR2 as FQNEAQ (reference sequence). The CDR3 region has the DNA TGTGCCAGCAGCTTAGCGCCGGGGGGAGGCACTGAAGCTTTCTTT. Its protein is CASSLAPGGGTEAFF. Full variable domain (outside the CDR3, taken from reference TRBV7-9 and TRBJ1-1): DTGVSQNPRHKITKRGQNVTFRCDPISEHNRLYWYRQTLGQGPEFLTYFQNEAQLEKSRLLSDRFSAERPKGSFSTLEIQRTEQGDSAMYLCASSLAPGGGTEAFFGQGTRLTVV.

V gene TRBV7-3 combines with J gene TRBJ1-2; the match to TRBD1 covers 8 bases. Trimming removed 1 base from V and 6 bases from J; junction bases left unmatched: 1. In germline, CDR1 is SGHTA, CDR2 FQGTGA. This CDR3 has 13 amino acids. CDR3 in DNA: TGTGCCAGCAGCTTAAGACAGGGGAATGGCTACACCTTC. The encoded protein is CASSLRQGNGYTF.

This clone was seen just once. The CDR3 bases are TGTGCCAGTAGTCCCGCGGACAGGGGGGATGAAAAACTGTTTTTT. It codes for CASSPADRGDEKLFF. The V call is TRBV19, the J call TRBJ1-4, with 10 bases fitting TRBD1. From germline, CDR1 is LNHDA and CDR2 SQIVND (reference sequence). The V gene end was trimmed by 5 bases and the J gene end by 6 bases; junction bases not matched to a gene: 6. This CDR3 has 15 residues.

V gene TRBV2 combines with J gene TRBJ1-1; weak D call: TRBD1 (6 bases). Germline values: CDR1 SNHLY, CDR2 FYNNEI. The CDR3 sequence is 16 residues long. V lost 7 bases and J lost 0, with 18 bases in between. The CDR3 loop is CASTTSGGLMNTEAFF. The CDR3 DNA reads TGTGCCAGCACCACCTCGGGGGGCCTCATGAACACTGAAGCTTTCTTT.

V usage is TRBV6-5 and J usage is TRBJ1-2; 9 bases are a match to TRBD1. Unmatched junction bases numbered 14, after V lost 7 bases and J lost 8 bases. Looked up from germline, CDR1 is MNHEY and CDR2 is SVGAGI. The CDR3 is made up of 15 amino acids. Here the CDR3 DNA reads TGTGCCAGCATCGAAAGGGCGACAGGGGGAGGAGGCTACACCTTC. Translation gives CASIERATGGGGYTF.

V and J are TRBV5-6 and TRBJ2-3; 7 bases line up with TRBD1. The V gene end was trimmed by 3 bases and the J gene end by 1 base; junction bases not matched to a gene: 11. Germline V gene lookup returns CDR1 SGHDT and CDR2 YYEEEE. The CDR3 has 17 residues. This CDR3 reads CASSSLDRVTGTDTQYF. In nucleotides, the CDR3 is TGTGCCAGCAGCTCCCTCGACAGGGTTACAGGCACAGATACGCAGTATTTT. Variable domain in full (rest from reference TRBV5-6 and TRBJ2-3): DAGVTQSPTHLIKTRGQQVTLRCSPKSGHDTVSWYQQALGQGPQFIFQYYEEEERQRGNFPDRFSGHQFPNYSSELNVNALLLGDSALYLCASSSLDRVTGTDTQYFGPGTRLTVL.

The V and J genes are TRBV4-2 and TRBJ1-2, with D perhaps matching TRBD1 (6 bases). The germline V and J ends were trimmed by 1 base and 1 base, with 13 bases remaining between them. Germline loops: CDR1 LGHNA, CDR2 YNFKEQ. There are 16 residues in the CDR3. DNA for the CDR3: TGTGCCAGCAGCCAAGTGAAGCAGGGGAATAACTATGGCTACACCTTC. Its protein is CASSQVKQGNNYGYTF.

The sample holds one count of this clone. This chain joins TRBV4-1 and TRBJ1-1; the D is unclear. The V and J ends lost 2 bases and 1 base respectively, with 11 bases between them. The CDR3 length is 15 residues. The germline V gene encodes CDR1 MGHRA and CDR2 YSYEKL. The CDR3 DNA is TGCGCCAGCAGCCAAAGATTCCAGGAGAACACTGAAGCTTTCTTT. Translation: CASSQRFQENTEAFF.

The chain couples TRBV19 to TRBJ2-1; tentatively, D is TRBD2 (5 bases). V shed 2 bases and J shed 4 bases, with 12 bases lying between them. CDR1 is LNHDA, CDR2 SQIVND, per germline (reference sequence). The CDR3 consists of 15 residues. CDR3 protein: CASSISREPYNEQFF. The DNA of the CDR3 is TGTGCCAGTAGTATATCCCGGGAACCTTACAATGAGCAGTTCTTC. Variable domain in full (rest from reference TRBV19 and TRBJ2-1): DGGITQSPKYLFRKEGQNVTLSCEQNLNHDAMYWYRQDPGQGLRLIYYSQIVNDFQKGDIAEGYSVSREKKESFPLTVTSAQKNPTAFYLCASSISREPYNEQFFGPGTRLTVL.

DNA of the CDR3: TGTGCCAGCAGCCAGGAGGGGAACGATCCTTACAATGAGCAGTTCTTC. It codes for CASSQEGNDPYNEQFF. The gene calls are TRBV4-2 and TRBJ2-1; TRBD2 might be the D (6 bases). V was pared by 3 bases and J by 4 bases, with 16 bases between. Germline V gene lookup returns CDR1 LGHNA and CDR2 YNFKEQ. The CDR3 extends over 16 amino acids.

The CDR3: CASSFSASGSDTQYF. CDR3 bases: TGTGCCAGCAGCTTTTCGGCTAGCGGGAGTGATACGCAGTATTTT. The rearrangement links TRBV7-3 to TRBJ2-3; 10 positions agree with TRBD2. Germline assignment: CDR1 SGHTA and CDR2 FQGTGA. The V and J ends lost 3 bases and 6 bases, in that order; junction bases with no gene match: 6. This CDR3 contains 15 residues.